This TCR beta chain derives from a study of tumor-infiltrating lymphocytes in localized non-small cell lung cancer. After removal of 4 bases from V and 2 bases from J, the junction contained 9 bases not matched to a gene. The length of the CDR3 is 16 residues. The germline V gene has CDR1 SGHAT and CDR2 FQNNGV. Whole-study findings and limits: Higher tumor T cell infiltration than in uninvolved lung was supported by TCRbeta sequencing.

Sequenced by immunoSEQ multiplex PCR; TCRdb stores in-frame clones only, minus some. The table has 7,000 or so clones, 65% to 85% seen once. As regards this clone: What it binds is unknown.

This TCR was sampled from a human donor with non-small cell lung cancer. This rearrangement joins TRBV11-2 to TRBJ2-7; 9 bases are a match to TRBD1. Sequencing was performed on lung tumor tissue. CDR3 amino acids: CASSSPGQGRTYEQYF. CDR3 DNA sequence: TGTGCCAGCAGCTCACCGGGACAGGGTCGAACCTACGAGCAGTACTTC.